The T cell receptor (beta chain) under discussion was sequenced for a study of cytomegalovirus exposure and HLA in healthy donors. Findings and limits, study-wide: Associated with cytomegalovirus, according to the listing, were 170 or so TCR beta chains.

The data were produced by immunoSEQ multiplex PCR, yet TCRdb's version contains in-frame clones alone and is incomplete. This table holds 60,000 to 65,000 clones, 95% found once. This clone was seen just once. Its antigen is not identified. The TCR comes from a woman between 18 and 29 years old in good health and CMV-seropositive. The material sequenced was PBMCs.

As DNA, the CDR3 is TGTGCCAGTAGTATCGGGGGAGGTGGTGGTGGTGAAGCTTTCTTT. Translation gives CASSIGGGGGGEAFF. J is TRBJ1-1 and V is TRBV19; maybe TRBD1 (5 bases). This CDR3 is 15 amino acids long. V was pared by 3 bases and J by 7 bases, with 18 bases between. Germline values: CDR1 LNHDA, CDR2 SQIVND (reference sequence).